This T cell receptor (beta chain) was documented in a study of tumor and adjacent non-tumor tissue in lung cancer. Background on the study: The cohort had 12 to 13 adenocarcinoma, a couple of squamous cell and 1 small cell patients. Findings and caveats of the study: Significantly higher TCR diversity was found in tumor than normal lung.

A modified ARM-PCR protocol with three rounds of nested PCR amplified TCRbeta. TCRdb reprocessed the multiplex PCR reads via MiXCR and lists one record per CDR3 protein. Among 200,000 to 250,000 distinct CDR3 sequences listed, about 76% were seen once. This CDR3 is 13 amino acids long. Germline values: CDR1 LGHNA, CDR2 YNFKEQ. RNA was extracted from bulk tissue without any cell sorting. Newly diagnosed lung cancer patients had thoracic surgery in China, August–November 2014, without prior chemotherapy. This clonotype showed up just once. No antigen is known for it. A read error may produce the germline difference seen at one junction end.

This receptor was identified in a man aged 55 to 70 with non-small cell lung cancer. The sequencing sample was made of lung tumor tissue. V is TRBV4-2 and J is TRBJ1-2, with D hard to call. Here the CDR3 reads CPSSQDHTAAYTF. CDR3 DNA sequence: TGTCCCAGCAGCCAAGATCATACAGCCGCCTACACCTTC.